The present T cell receptor beta chain was sequenced within a study of T cell responses to AZD1222 COVID-19 vaccine. Study-level information: Pooling was applied to second doses at about 4 or about 12 weeks. Broader study findings: At baseline, seropositivity was found in only 5 to 7 AZD1222 recipients. Clonal diversity was possibly underestimated; the donors were predominantly white British and more often female. Spike-specific TCR repertoires showed rising breadth and depth after two AZD1222 doses.

With regard to this clone: Its antigen remains unidentified.

Profiling relied on immunoSEQ multiplex PCR, and the TCRdb table lists in-frame clones only, not all of them. There are more than 85,000 clones in the sample; about 90% occur only once, and approximately 3.5% lies in the top ten. This clonotype was sampled from an adult in good health. The sample here was peripheral blood, taken on day 0 of AZD1222 vaccination.

CDR3 amino acids: CASSVDGSEYEQYF. In DNA form, the CDR3 reads TGTGCCAGCAGCGTAGATGGCAGTGAGTACGAGCAGTACTTC. The V call is TRBV9, the J call TRBJ2-7; D unresolved. The CDR3 consists of 14 residues. The germline gives CDR1 SGDLS, CDR2 YYNGEE. V was trimmed by 0 bases and J by 4 bases, leaving 11 bases between them.